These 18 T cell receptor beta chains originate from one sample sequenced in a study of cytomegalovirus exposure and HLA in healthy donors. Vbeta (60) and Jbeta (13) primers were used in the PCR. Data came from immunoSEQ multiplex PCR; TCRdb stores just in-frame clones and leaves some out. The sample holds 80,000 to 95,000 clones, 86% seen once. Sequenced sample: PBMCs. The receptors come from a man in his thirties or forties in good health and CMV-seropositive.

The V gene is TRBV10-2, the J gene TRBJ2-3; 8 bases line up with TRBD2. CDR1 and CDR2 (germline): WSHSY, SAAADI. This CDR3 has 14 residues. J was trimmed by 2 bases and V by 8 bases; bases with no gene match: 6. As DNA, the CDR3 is TGCGCCAGCGCCCCGGGACTAGACACAGATACGCAGTATTTT. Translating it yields CASAPGLDTDTQYF.

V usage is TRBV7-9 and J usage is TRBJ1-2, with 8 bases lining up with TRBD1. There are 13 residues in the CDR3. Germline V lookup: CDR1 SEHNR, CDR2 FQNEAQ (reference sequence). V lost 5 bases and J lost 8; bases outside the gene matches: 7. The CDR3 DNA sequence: TGTGCCAGCAGCCAAGACAGGGGTCCCGGCTACACCTTC. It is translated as CASSQDRGPGYTF.

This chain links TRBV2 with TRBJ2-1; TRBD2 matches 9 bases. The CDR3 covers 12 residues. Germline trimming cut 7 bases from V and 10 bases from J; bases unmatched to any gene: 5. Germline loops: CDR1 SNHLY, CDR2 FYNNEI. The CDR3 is CASILAGFEQFF. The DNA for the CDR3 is TGTGCCAGCATACTAGCGGGTTTCGAGCAGTTCTTC.

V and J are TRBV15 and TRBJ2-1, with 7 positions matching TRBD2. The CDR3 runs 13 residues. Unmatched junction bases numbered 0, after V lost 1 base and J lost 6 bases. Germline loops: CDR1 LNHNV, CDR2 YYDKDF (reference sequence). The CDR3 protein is CATSRAGGNEQFF. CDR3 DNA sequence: TGTGCCACCAGCAGAGCGGGGGGCAATGAGCAGTTCTTC. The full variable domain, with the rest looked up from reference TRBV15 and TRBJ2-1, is DAMVIQNPRYQVTQFGKPVTLSCSQTLNHNVMYWYQQKSSQAPKLLFHYYDKDFNNEADTPDNFQSRRPNTSFCFLDIRSPGLGDTAMYLCATSRAGGNEQFFGPGTRLTVL.

This CDR3 is CASNTGTRQPQHF. The DNA of the CDR3 is TGTGCCAGTAATACAGGGACCCGACAGCCCCAGCATTTT. The chain has TRBV19 and TRBJ1-5; D is possibly TRBD1 (6 bases). The CDR3 runs 13 residues. The germline CDR1 and CDR2 sequences are LNHDA and SQIVND (reference sequence). Between the trimmed V and J ends, which lost 7 bases and 7 bases, there was a span of 14 bases.

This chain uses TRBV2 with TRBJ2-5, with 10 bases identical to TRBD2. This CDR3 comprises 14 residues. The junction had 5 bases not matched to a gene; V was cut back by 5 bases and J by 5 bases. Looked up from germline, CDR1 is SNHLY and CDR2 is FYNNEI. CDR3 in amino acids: CASSPSGSLETQYF. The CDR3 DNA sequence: TGTGCCAGCAGTCCTAGCGGGAGTTTGGAGACCCAGTACTTC.

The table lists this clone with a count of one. CDR3 bases: TGTGCCATCTTACGACCGGGACTAGAACCCTACGAGCAGTACTTC. It codes for CAILRPGLEPYEQYF. The V call is TRBV27, the J call TRBJ2-7; the match to TRBD2 covers 8 bases. Germline loops: CDR1 MNHEY, CDR2 SMNVEV (reference sequence). CDR3 length: 15 amino acids. The J segment lost 2 bases and the V segment lost 10 bases, leaving 13 bases of the junction unmatched.

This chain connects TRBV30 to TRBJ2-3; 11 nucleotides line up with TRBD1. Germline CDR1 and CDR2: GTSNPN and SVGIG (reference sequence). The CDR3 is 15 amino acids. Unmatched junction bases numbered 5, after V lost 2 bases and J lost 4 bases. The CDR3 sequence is CAWSPGQGDPDTQYF. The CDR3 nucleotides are TGTGCCTGGAGTCCGGGACAGGGGGATCCAGATACGCAGTATTTT.

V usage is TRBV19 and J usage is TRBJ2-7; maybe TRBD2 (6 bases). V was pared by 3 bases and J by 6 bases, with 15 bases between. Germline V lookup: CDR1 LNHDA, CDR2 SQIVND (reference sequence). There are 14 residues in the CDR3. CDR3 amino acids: CASSISIGGSEQYF. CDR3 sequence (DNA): TGTGCCAGTAGTATTTCCATCGGGGGTAGCGAGCAGTACTTC.

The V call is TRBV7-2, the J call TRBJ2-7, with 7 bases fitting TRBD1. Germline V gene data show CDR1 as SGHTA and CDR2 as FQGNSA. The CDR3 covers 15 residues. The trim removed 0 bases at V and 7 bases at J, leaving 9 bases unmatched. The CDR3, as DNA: TGTGCCAGCAGCTTAGCCCCAAGACAGGGTGAGGAGCAGTACTTC. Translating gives CASSLAPRQGEEQYF.

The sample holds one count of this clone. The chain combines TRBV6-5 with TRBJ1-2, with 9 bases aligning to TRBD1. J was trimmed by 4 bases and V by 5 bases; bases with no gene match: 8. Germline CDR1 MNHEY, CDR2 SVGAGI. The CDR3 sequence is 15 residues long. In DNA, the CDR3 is TGTGCCAGCAGTAGAACAGGGGGCAGTGTCTATGGCTACACCTTC. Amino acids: CASSRTGGSVYGYTF.

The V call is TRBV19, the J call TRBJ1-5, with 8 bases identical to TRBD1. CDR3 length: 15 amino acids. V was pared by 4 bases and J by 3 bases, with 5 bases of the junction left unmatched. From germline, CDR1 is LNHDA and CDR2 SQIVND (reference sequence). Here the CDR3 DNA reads TGTGCCAGTAGTACCGGACAGGGACCCAATCAGCCCCAGCATTTT. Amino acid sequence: CASSTGQGPNQPQHF.

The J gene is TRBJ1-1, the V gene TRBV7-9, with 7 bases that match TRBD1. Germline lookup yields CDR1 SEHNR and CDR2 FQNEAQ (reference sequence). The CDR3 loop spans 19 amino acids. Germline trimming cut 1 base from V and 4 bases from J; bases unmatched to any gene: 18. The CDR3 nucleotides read TGTGCCAGCAGCTTAGGCGGCGACAGGGTCCGAGGGGAGAGCACTGAAGCTTTCTTT. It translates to CASSLGGDRVRGESTEAFF.

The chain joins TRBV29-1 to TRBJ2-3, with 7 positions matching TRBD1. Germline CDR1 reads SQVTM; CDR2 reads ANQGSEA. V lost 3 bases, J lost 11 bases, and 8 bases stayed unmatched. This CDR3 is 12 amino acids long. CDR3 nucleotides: TGCAGCGTTGACGCCGACAGGGAAAAGCAGTATTTT. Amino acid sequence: CSVDADREKQYF.

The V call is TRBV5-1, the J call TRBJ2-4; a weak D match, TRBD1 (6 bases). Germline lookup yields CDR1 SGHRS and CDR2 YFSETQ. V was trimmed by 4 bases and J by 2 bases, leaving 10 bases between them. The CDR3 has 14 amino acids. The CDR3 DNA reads TGCGCCAGCAGCCCTGGACAGTCCAAAAACATTCAGTACTTC. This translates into CASSPGQSKNIQYF.

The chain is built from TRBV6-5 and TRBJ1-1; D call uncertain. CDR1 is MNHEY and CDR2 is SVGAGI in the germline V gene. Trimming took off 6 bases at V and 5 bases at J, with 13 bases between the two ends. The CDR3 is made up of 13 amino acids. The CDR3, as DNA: TGTGCCAGCAGCCTCCTGGCCGGGACTGAAGCTTTCTTT. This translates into CASSLLAGTEAFF.

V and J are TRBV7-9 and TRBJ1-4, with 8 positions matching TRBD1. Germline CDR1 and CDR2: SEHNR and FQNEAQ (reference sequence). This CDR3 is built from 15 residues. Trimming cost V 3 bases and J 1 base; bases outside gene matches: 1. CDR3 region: CASSLDRVTNEKLFF. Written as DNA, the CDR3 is TGTGCCAGCAGCTTGGACAGGGTAACTAATGAAAAACTGTTTTTT. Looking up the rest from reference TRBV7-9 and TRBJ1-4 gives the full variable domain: DTGVSQNPRHKITKRGQNVTFRCDPISEHNRLYWYRQTLGQGPEFLTYFQNEAQLEKSRLLSDRFSAERPKGSFSTLEIQRTEQGDSAMYLCASSLDRVTNEKLFFGSGTQLSVL.

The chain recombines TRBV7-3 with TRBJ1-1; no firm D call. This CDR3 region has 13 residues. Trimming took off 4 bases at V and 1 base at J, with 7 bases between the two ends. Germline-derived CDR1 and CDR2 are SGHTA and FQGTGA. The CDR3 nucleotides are TGTGCCAGCAGCTGGGAGGGGAACACTGAAGCTTTCTTT. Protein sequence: CASSWEGNTEAFF. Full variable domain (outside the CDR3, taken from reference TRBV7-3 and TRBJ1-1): GAGVSQTPSNKVTEKGKYVELRCDPISGHTALYWYRQSLGQGPEFLIYFQGTGAADDSGLPNDRFFAVRPEGSVSTLKIQRTERGDSAVYLCASSWEGNTEAFFGQGTRLTVV.